The 27 T cell receptor beta chains presented below share a single source sample, sequenced in a study of blood T cells in healthy people across ages. Using a J-beta primer mix together with a sample-barcoded 5' primer, a second PCR was run for about 7 to 12 cycles. TCRdb reprocessed the 5' RACE reads via MiXCR and lists one record per CDR3 protein. The table shows about 840,000 distinct CDR3 sequences, with almost 30% occurring only once. Separately, the same data were catalogued under a study of T cells of mothers and their children.

Sequencing was done on a sample of blood. The receptors come from a woman in her forties in good health.

This clonotype was picked up a small number of times. V and J are TRBV28 and TRBJ1-6; the D is unclear. V was trimmed by 3 bases and J by 6 bases, leaving 12 bases between them. This CDR3 is built from 15 residues. Per germline, CDR1 MDHEN and CDR2 SYDVKM. CDR3 amino acids: CASSFYPGVNSPLHF. In DNA, the CDR3 is TGTGCCAGCAGTTTTTATCCCGGTGTTAATTCACCCCTCCACTTT.

The gene calls are TRBV2 and TRBJ2-1; D ambiguous. CDR1 and CDR2 from the germline V gene are SNHLY and FYNNEI. The V gene lost 2 bases and the J gene lost 4 bases, with 9 bases spanning the gap. The CDR3 covers 14 residues. The chain's CDR3 is CASSESQEYNEQFF. DNA for the CDR3: TGTGCCAGCAGTGAAAGCCAGGAATACAATGAGCAGTTCTTC.

This sequence joins TRBV27 and TRBJ2-6; 9 bases agree with TRBD2. This CDR3 region has 21 residues. Germline CDR1 reads MNHEY; CDR2 reads SMNVEV (reference sequence). V dropped 1 base and J dropped 2; count of bases not matched to a gene: 15. The CDR3 loop reads CASSLLSGGGASAAGANVLTF. CDR3 DNA: TGTGCCAGCAGTTTATTATCTGGCGGGGGGGCCAGTGCGGCTGGGGCCAACGTCCTGACTTTC. The full variable domain, with the rest looked up from reference TRBV27 and TRBJ2-6, is EAQVTQNPRYLITVTGKKLTVTCSQNMNHEYMSWYRQDPGLGLRQIYYSMNVEVTDKGDVPEGYKVSRKEKRNFPLILESPSPNQTSLYFCASSLLSGGGASAAGANVLTFGAGSRLTVL.

The chain links TRBV12-3 or TRBV12-4 to TRBJ2-1; 8 bases are a match to TRBD2. This CDR3 has 15 residues. Trimming took 4 bases from V and 7 from J; bases not matched to a gene: 9. The CDR3 nucleotides are TGTGCCAGCAGTTACTCCCGGACTAGCCAAAATGAGCAGTTCTTC. Its protein product is CASSYSRTSQNEQFF.

The sample holds many counts of this clonotype. The chain carries TRBV7-2 and TRBJ2-3, with D perhaps matching TRBD1 (5 bases). Germline V CDR1 and CDR2: SGHTA, FQGNSA. CDR3 size: 12 residues. The V gene lost 5 bases and the J gene lost 7 bases, with 10 bases spanning the gap. The CDR3 nucleotides are TGTGCCAGCAGCCTGGACACTTATACGCAGTATTTT. This sequence encodes CASSLDTYTQYF.

This clonotype was picked up a small number of times. The J gene is TRBJ2-1, the V gene TRBV28; D remains ambiguous. CDR1 and CDR2 from the germline V gene are MDHEN and SYDVKM. The CDR3 runs to 18 residues. V gave up 1 base and J gave up 4 bases, with 20 bases separating them. This CDR3 is CASSLLGPLKGKYNEQFF. Here the CDR3 DNA reads TGTGCCAGCAGTTTATTAGGGCCCCTAAAAGGGAAGTACAATGAGCAGTTCTTC.

V usage is TRBV5-1 and J usage is TRBJ1-1; possibly TRBD1 for D (6 bases). The CDR3 runs to 16 residues. CDR1 and CDR2 from the germline V gene are SGHRS and YFSETQ. V was clipped by 3 bases and J by 1 base, with 16 bases between them. Here the CDR3 DNA reads TGCGCCAGCAGCTCGGAGGGGGAATACAGGAACACTGAAGCTTTCTTT. Amino acid sequence: CASSSEGEYRNTEAFF.

This clonotype was recorded a few times. Sequence at one end of the junction differs from germline and may be a read error. The rearrangement uses TRBV5-8 and TRBJ2-5; either TRBD1 or TRBD2 may fit D (6 bases each). Germline V CDR1 and CDR2: SGHTS, YDEGEE. This CDR3 has 15 residues. CDR3 region: CAGSLARRGKETQYF. CDR3 DNA sequence: TGTGCCGGCAGCTTGGCCAGGAGGGGGAAAGAGACCCAGTACTTC.

To note about this clonotype: An end of the junction does not agree with germline; a read error may underlie this. The genes are TRBV7-2 and TRBJ2-3; D gene unclear. Germline CDR1 is SGHTA and CDR2 is FQGNSA. The CDR3 contains 13 residues. The CDR3 protein is CVSSRESTDTQYF. CDR3 bases: TGTGTCAGCAGCCGCGAGAGCACAGATACGCAGTATTTT. The whole variable domain, filled in from reference TRBV7-2 and TRBJ2-3, reads GAGVSQSPSNKVTEKGKDVELRCDPISGHTALYWYRQSLGQGLEFLIYFQGNSAPDKSGLPSDRFSAERTGGSVSTLTIQRTQQEDSAVYLCVSSRESTDTQYFGPGTRLTVL.

Ten or more counts support this clonotype. The chain carries TRBV7-2 and TRBJ2-3; D is unclear. The germline CDR1 and CDR2 sequences are SGHTA and FQGNSA. This CDR3 has 18 amino acids. Trimming took 0 bases from V and 0 from J, leaving 16 bases between them. The CDR3 loop is CASSLAYRARQSTDTQYF. CDR3 bases: TGTGCCAGCAGCTTAGCTTATAGGGCGCGGCAGAGCACAGATACGCAGTATTTT.

V usage is TRBV20-1 and J usage is TRBJ1-4; the D is unclear. Trimming pared 3 bases from V and 7 bases from J, leaving 9 bases between. CDR1 is DFQATT, CDR2 SNEGSKA, per germline (reference sequence). This CDR3 spans 12 amino acids. The DNA for the CDR3 is TGCAGTGCTAGCGGTGACGCTGAAAAACTGTTTTTT. Its protein product is CSASGDAEKLFF.

The chain combines TRBV11-3 with TRBJ1-1, with D uncertain. Trimming removed 3 bases at V and 8 bases at J, with 16 bases between. The CDR3 extends over 14 amino acids. Germline-derived CDR1 and CDR2 are SGHNT and YENEEA. The CDR3 loop reads CASSLYIANSEAFF. The CDR3 DNA follows: TGTGCCAGCAGCTTGTATATCGCGAATTCCGAAGCTTTCTTT.

This clonotype showed up many times. This chain joins TRBV15 and TRBJ2-5; tentative D call: TRBD1 (6 bases). The CDR3 extends over 15 amino acids. V lost 0 bases, J lost 7 bases, and 15 bases lay in between. Germline V gene sequence: CDR1 LNHNV, CDR2 YYDKDF (reference sequence). CDR3 bases: TGTGCCACCAGCAGAGACATTGAACAGGGTAGGACCCAGTACTTC. This translates into CATSRDIEQGRTQYF.

There are many counts of this clonotype. The chain links TRBV10-3 to TRBJ2-1; D remains ambiguous. Between the trimmed V and J ends, which lost 4 bases and 4 bases, there was a span of 5 bases. Germline V gene data show CDR1 as ENHRY and CDR2 as SYGVKD. The CDR3 has 12 residues. The CDR3: CAISGSYNEQFF. CDR3 DNA: TGTGCCATCAGTGGATCTTACAATGAGCAGTTCTTC.

This chain joins TRBV12-3 or TRBV12-4 and TRBJ2-5; TRBD2 is a possible D gene (5 bases). The J call may be mistaken, given a closer DNA end match to TRBJ2-1. This CDR3 is built from 15 residues. CDR3 nucleotide sequence: TGTGCCAGCAGTTTCGGAGGACCAAACCAAGAGACCCAGTTCTTC. Its translation is CASSFGGPNQETQFF.

This clonotype was counted at least ten times. The chain employs TRBV7-3 and TRBJ2-1; D may be TRBD1 (6 bases). V lost 0 bases and J 6 bases, leaving 18 bases between the germline ends. CDR1 and CDR2 (germline): SGHTA, FQGTGA. This CDR3 region has 17 residues. The CDR3 reads CASSLTGSNRVLNEQFF. In DNA, the CDR3 is TGTGCCAGCAGCTTAACGGGATCGAACAGGGTCCTCAATGAGCAGTTCTTC.

The chain is built from TRBV6-1 and TRBJ1-5, with D perhaps matching TRBD1 (6 bases). The V end was cut by 6 bases, the J end by 2 bases, with 14 bases between. The CDR3 extends over 15 amino acids. Looked up from germline, CDR1 is MNHNS and CDR2 is SASEGT. CDR3 in DNA: TGTGCCAGCAGCATACAGGGAAAGGGCAATCAGCCCCAGCATTTT. Amino acids: CASSIQGKGNQPQHF.

This clonotype was detected only a few times. V gene TRBV29-1 combines with J gene TRBJ1-2, with D possibly being TRBD1 (6 bases). V shed 4 bases and J shed 7 bases, with 19 bases lying between them. CDR3 size: 14 residues. CDR1 is SQVTM, CDR2 ANQGSEA, per germline. CDR3 bases: TGCAGCGTTGTAAAGGGGGATAGGAAAGGTGGCTACACCTTC. Protein sequence: CSVVKGDRKGGYTF.

This clonotype was seen only a few times. CDR3 loop: CASSILATLPTDTQYF. The DNA for the CDR3 is TGTGCCAGCAGCATACTCGCGACTTTACCCACAGATACGCAGTATTTT. The chain couples TRBV7-9 to TRBJ2-3; D is unclear. V lost 5 bases, J lost 2 bases, and 17 bases lay in between. Germline V lookup: CDR1 SEHNR, CDR2 FQNEAQ (reference sequence). The CDR3 length is 16 residues.

This chain uses TRBV2 with TRBJ1-5; the D gene is possibly TRBD1 (5 bases). V was clipped by 3 bases and J by 6 bases, with 12 bases between them. Germline lookup yields CDR1 SNHLY and CDR2 FYNNEI. The CDR3 contains 14 residues. The CDR3 nucleotides are TGTGCCAGCAGTGACACAGGAGGCCGTCAGCCCCAGCATTTT. This sequence encodes CASSDTGGRQPQHF. Full variable domain (outside the CDR3, taken from reference TRBV2 and TRBJ1-5): EPEVTQTPSHQVTQMGQEVILRCVPISNHLYFYWYRQILGQKVEFLVSFYNNEISEKSEIFDDQFSVERPDGSNFTLKIRSTKLEDSAMYFCASSDTGGRQPQHFGDGTRLSIL.

The chain couples TRBV2 to TRBJ2-5; D assignment may be TRBD1 or TRBD2 (6 bases each). Germline V CDR1 and CDR2: SNHLY, FYNNEI. V dropped 6 bases and J dropped 7 bases, with 15 bases sitting between them. This CDR3 spans 13 amino acids. The CDR3 DNA follows: TGTGCCAGCAGGATGGGGGGCCCTGCGACCCAGTACTTC. Translated: CASRMGGPATQYF.

In regard to this clonotype: An end of the junction does not agree with germline; a read error may underlie this. The rearrangement links TRBV29-1 to TRBJ1-2; 8 bases fit TRBD1. The CDR3 is 13 amino acids. CDR1 SQVTM and CDR2 ANQGSEA come from the germline V gene. The DNA for the CDR3 is TGCAGCGTTGAGACGACAGGGGCGGGTGGCTGCACCTTC. Translated: CSVETTGAGGCTF.

This clonotype was detected many times. The chain recombines TRBV7-2 with TRBJ2-5, with D unclear. The CDR3 is made up of 15 amino acids. Germline loops: CDR1 SGHTA, CDR2 FQGNSA. Trimming cost V 2 bases and J 1 base, with 11 bases left between them. The CDR3 DNA reads TGTGCCAGCAGCTTAACCGGAAGTCTCCAAGAGACCCAGTACTTC. This gives the protein CASSLTGSLQETQYF.

This clonotype appeared a few times. This chain links TRBV12-3 or TRBV12-4 with TRBJ1-4; maybe TRBD1 (6 bases). Trimming removed 4 bases at V and 10 bases at J, with 16 bases between. There are 14 residues in the CDR3. This CDR3 is CASSYREESGKLFF. The DNA for the CDR3 is TGTGCCAGCAGTTACAGGGAAGAATCTGGAAAACTGTTTTTT.

Notes on this clonotype: Being one base from a much bigger clone, this may be a read error. The chain carries TRBV7-2 and TRBJ1-2, with unresolved D. The ends were cut back, 1 base at V and 3 bases at J, with 12 bases in the middle. The CDR3 is made up of 15 amino acids. Germline V CDR1 and CDR2: SGHTA, FQGNSA. This CDR3 is CASSLVSRSDYGYTF. DNA for the CDR3: TGTGCCAGCAGCTTAGTGTCAAGGTCGGACTATGGCTACACCTTC.

There are many counts of this clonotype. The J gene is TRBJ2-4, the V gene TRBV7-2; D unresolved. V was pared by 4 bases and J by 3 bases, with 4 bases between. The length of the CDR3 is 12 residues. Germline assignment: CDR1 SGHTA and CDR2 FQGNSA. In DNA, the CDR3 is TGTGCCAGCAGCTCGGGCAAAAACATTCAGTACTTC. Its translation: CASSSGKNIQYF.

The chain couples TRBV6-5 to TRBJ1-1; unclear D gene. Per the germline V gene, CDR1 is MNHEY and CDR2 is SVGAGI. V gave up 5 bases and J gave up 3 bases, with 16 bases separating them. CDR3 length: 15 amino acids. The chain's CDR3 is CASSTVARLDTEAFF. The CDR3 bases are TGTGCCAGCAGTACCGTGGCGCGGTTGGACACTGAAGCTTTCTTT.